Listed below are T cell receptor beta chains from one sample, sequenced in a study of shared clonotypes between healthy human individuals. The method was immunoSEQ multiplex PCR; TCRdb's version includes in-frame clones alone and lacks a portion of them. The table records roughly 2.5 million clones, about 92% of them present only once. The sample comprised naive CD4+ T cells sorted from blood. The source of these receptors is a man between 18 and 29 years old in good health. The CDR3 runs from the conserved cysteine through the conserved F or W. D genes are given only for firm matches. Clone size is stated in some rows and not others, as once, few, many or a class when expanded.

-,-,TRBJ1-2,TRBV9,TGTGCCAGCAGCCTTCCGGGACACTCGACTTATACCTTC,CASSLPGHSTYTF
-,TRBD1,TRBJ1-1,TRBV5-6,TGTGCCAGCAGCTTAATCTCAGGGGGCATGGATACTGAAGCTTTCTTT,CASSLISGGMDTEAFF
-,TRBD1,TRBJ2-7,TRBV6-5,TGTGCCAGCAGTTACCGATGGGACAGCTTCTACGAGCAGTACTTC,CASSYRWDSFYEQYF
-,-,TRBJ1-6,TRBV6-4,TGTGCCAGCAGTGACGCAGGCACCTATAATTCACCCCTCCACTTT,CASSDAGTYNSPLHF
-,TRBD2,TRBJ2-1,TRBV7-2,TGTGCCAGCAGCTTCGCGCGGGAGGATAATGAGCAGTTCTTC,CASSFAREDNEQFF
-,TRBD1,TRBJ2-3,TRBV10-2,TGCGCCAGCAGTGAGGGACAGGGGGCACAAGGTACGCAGTATTTT,CASSEGQGAQGTQYF
few,-,TRBJ1-1,TRBV29-1,TGCAGCGTTGCGGGGGGACCGAACACTGAAGCTTTCTTT,CSVAGGPNTEAFF
once,-,TRBJ2-1,TRBV28,TGTGCCAGCAGTGTGACAGTGGACAAGCCGTTCTTC,CASSVTVDKPFF
-,-,TRBJ1-1,TRBV5-1,TGCGCCAGCAGAGTGGGGAACACTGAAGCTTTCTTT,CASRVGNTEAFF
-,-,TRBJ2-2,TRBV5-1,TGCGCCAGCAGCTTGGTCATAGGGAGCACCGGGGAGCTGTTTTTT,CASSLVIGSTGELFF
-,TRBD2,TRBJ2-5,TRBV5-1,TGCGCCAGCAGCTCAGCTAGCGGTCGGAGGCCCGAGACCCAGTACTTC,CASSSASGRRPETQYF
-,-,TRBJ1-3,TRBV5-4,TGTGCCAGCAGCCTGGGAACTCCAGCTTCCTCTGGAAACACCATATATTTT,CASSLGTPASSGNTIYF
-,-,TRBJ2-7,TRBV9,TGTCCGGGCCTAGCCGAAACCTACGAGCAGTACTTC,CPGLAETYEQYF
-,TRBD2,TRBJ2-2,TRBV10-2,TGCGCCAGCAGGGAAGGGACTAGCGGAACCACCGGGGAGCTGTTTTTT,CASREGTSGTTGELFF
-,TRBD2,TRBJ2-1,TRBV7-2,TGTGCCAGCAGCTTTACACCACTAGCGGGGGTTGAGCAGTTCTTC,CASSFTPLAGVEQFF
once,TRBD1,TRBJ1-4,TRBV7-9,TGTGCCAGCAGCCCCCAACAGGGGACTAATGAAAAACTGTTTTTT,CASSPQQGTNEKLFF
once,-,TRBJ1-2,TRBV7-9,TGTGCCAGCAGCTTAGACGCGCGGGCAGCAGTGATAGGCTACACCTTC,CASSLDARAAVIGYTF
-,-,TRBJ2-2,TRBV2,TGTGCCAGCAGCGTTCGACAGCTACCCGGGGAGCTGTTTTTT,CASSVRQLPGELFF
-,-,TRBJ1-5,TRBV4-1,TGCGCCAGCAGCCAAGATGAGGGACTCCGCAATCAGCCCCAGCATTTT,CASSQDEGLRNQPQHF
-,TRBD1,TRBJ1-2,TRBV6-5,TGTGCCAGCACCCACACGACAGGGGGTTTCTATGGCTACACCTTC,CASTHTTGGFYGYTF
-,-,TRBJ2-7,TRBV7-9,TGTGCCAGCAGCTTAGTAGCGAATGAGCAGTACTTC,CASSLVANEQYF
few,TRBD1,TRBJ2-7,TRBV2,TGTGCCAGCAGTGCCGGGACAGGGTCTGTCGAGCAGTACTTC,CASSAGTGSVEQYF
-,-,TRBJ1-2,TRBV2,TGTGCCAGCAGGCCGCGACAGCAAGCTAACTATGGCTACACCTTC,CASRPRQQANYGYTF
-,-,TRBJ1-6,TRBV9,TGTGCCAGCAGCCCTCGGGACGTAGGGAATTCACCCCTCCACTTT,CASSPRDVGNSPLHF
-,TRBD1,TRBJ2-7,TRBV5-4,TGTGCCAGCAGCCCTCGACAGGGTACCTACGAGCAGTACTTC,CASSPRQGTYEQYF
-,-,TRBJ2-1,TRBV5-1,TGCGCCAGCAGCTTGTATAGGGCCGATGAGCAGTTCTTC,CASSLYRADEQFF
-,TRBD2,TRBJ2-1,TRBV19,TGTGCCAGTAGTAATGCGGGAGGGGCTTACAATGAGCAGTTCTTC,CASSNAGGAYNEQFF
-,-,TRBJ2-7,TRBV4-1,TGCGCCAGCAGCCAATCCATCGGGACTCCACAAGACGAGCAGTACTTC,CASSQSIGTPQDEQYF
-,TRBD2,TRBJ2-3,TRBV5-1,TGCGCCAGCAGCCGTTCTGTCGGGGGGAGCACAGATACGCAGTATTTT,CASSRSVGGSTDTQYF
-,-,TRBJ2-5,TRBV6-1,TGTGCCAGCCCCCTCGGCAGCGGACAAGAGACCCAGTACTTC,CASPLGSGQETQYF
-,TRBD1,TRBJ2-7,TRBV5-5,TGTGCCAGCAGCTCGACAGGGGAAAGCTCCTACGAGCAGTACTTC,CASSSTGESSYEQYF
-,-,TRBJ2-5,TRBV7-9,TGTGCCAGCAGCTTAGCGGATGGCAGGCAAGAGACCCAGTACTTC,CASSLADGRQETQYF
-,-,TRBJ2-5,TRBV5-4,TGTGCCAGCAGCAGGGGGGGTGGAGAGACCCAGTACTTC,CASSRGGGETQYF
-,TRBD1,TRBJ1-2,TRBV10-3,TGTGCCATCAGTGAGCATACAGGGGAAGGCTACACCTTC,CAISEHTGEGYTF
-,-,TRBJ2-1,TRBV6-1,TGTGCCAGCAGGAGAGAAAACTACAATGAGCAGTTCTTC,CASRRENYNEQFF
-,-,TRBJ1-1,TRBV4-3,TGCGCCAGCAGCCAAGAGAAAGGGGTCCGGACCCCGAACACTGAAGCTTTCTTT,CASSQEKGVRTPNTEAFF
-,TRBD1,TRBJ1-6,TRBV30,TGTGCCTGGCAGGACAGGCGAAATTCACCCCTCCACTTT,CAWQDRRNSPLHF